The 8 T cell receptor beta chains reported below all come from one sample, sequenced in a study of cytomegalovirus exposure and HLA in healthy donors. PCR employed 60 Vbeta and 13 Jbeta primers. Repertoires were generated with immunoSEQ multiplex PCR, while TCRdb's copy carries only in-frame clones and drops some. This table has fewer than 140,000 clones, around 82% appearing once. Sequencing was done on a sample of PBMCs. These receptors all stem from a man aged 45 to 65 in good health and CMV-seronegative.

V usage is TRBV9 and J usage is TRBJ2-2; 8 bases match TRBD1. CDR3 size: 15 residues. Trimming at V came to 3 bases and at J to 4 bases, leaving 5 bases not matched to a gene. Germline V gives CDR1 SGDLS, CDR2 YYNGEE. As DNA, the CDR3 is TGTGCCAGCAGCGAACAGGGGGGCGGCACCGGGGAGCTGTTTTTT. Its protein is CASSEQGGGTGELFF. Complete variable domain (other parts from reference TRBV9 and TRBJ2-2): DSGVTQTPKHLITATGQRVTLRCSPRSGDLSVYWYQQSLDQGLQFLIQYYNGEERAKGNILERFSAQQFPDLHSELNLSSLELGDSALYFCASSEQGGGTGELFFGEGSRLTVL.

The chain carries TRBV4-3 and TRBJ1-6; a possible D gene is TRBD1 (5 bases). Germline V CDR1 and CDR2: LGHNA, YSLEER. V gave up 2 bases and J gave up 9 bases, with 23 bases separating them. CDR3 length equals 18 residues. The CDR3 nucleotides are TGCGCCAGCAGCCAAAGGGGATCGACAAATGAGTGGTCTTCACCCCTCCACTTT. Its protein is CASSQRGSTNEWSSPLHF.

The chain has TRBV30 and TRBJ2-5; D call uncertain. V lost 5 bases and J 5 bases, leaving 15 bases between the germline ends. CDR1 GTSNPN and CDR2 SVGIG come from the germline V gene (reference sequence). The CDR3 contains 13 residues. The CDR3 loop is CAWFPPAMETQYF. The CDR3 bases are TGTGCCTGGTTCCCCCCTGCGATGGAGACCCAGTACTTC. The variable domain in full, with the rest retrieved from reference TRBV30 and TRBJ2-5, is SQTIHQWPATLVQPVGSPLSLECTVEGTSNPNLYWYRQAAGRGLQLLFYSVGIGQISSEVPQNLSASRPQDRQFILSSKKLLLSDSGFYLCAWFPPAMETQYFGPGTRLLVL.

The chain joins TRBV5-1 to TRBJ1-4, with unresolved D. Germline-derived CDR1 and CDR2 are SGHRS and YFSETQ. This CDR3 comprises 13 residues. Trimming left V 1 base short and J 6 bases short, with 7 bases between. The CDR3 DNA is TGCGCCAGCAGCTTGACCGCGGATGAAAAACTGTTTTTT. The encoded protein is CASSLTADEKLFF. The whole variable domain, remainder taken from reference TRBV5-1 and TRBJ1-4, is KAGVTQTPRYLIKTRGQQVTLSCSPISGHRSVSWYQQTPGQGLQFLFEYFSETQRNKGNFPGRFSGRQFSNSRSEMNVSTLELGDSALYLCASSLTADEKLFFGSGTQLSVL.

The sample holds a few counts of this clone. CDR3 residues: CAWSPQDRDNSPLHF. Written as DNA, the CDR3 is TGTGCCTGGAGCCCTCAGGACAGGGATAATTCACCCCTCCACTTT. This rearrangement joins TRBV30 to TRBJ1-6, with 8 bases matching TRBD1. Losses at the gene ends were 3 bases for V and 5 bases for J; bases not matched to a gene: 6. CDR1 is GTSNPN, CDR2 SVGIG, per germline (reference sequence). The CDR3 is made up of 15 amino acids.

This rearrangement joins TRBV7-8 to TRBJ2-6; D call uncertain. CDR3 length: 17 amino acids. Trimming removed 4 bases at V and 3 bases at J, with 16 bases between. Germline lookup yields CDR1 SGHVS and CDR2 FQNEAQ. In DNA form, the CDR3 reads TGTGCCAGCAGCTCAACCGCCACGGTCTTTGGGGCCAACGTCCTGACTTTC. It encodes CASSSTATVFGANVLTF.

CDR3 sequence (DNA): TGTGCCAGCTCACCCTCCAGGGAAAACATTCAGTACTTC. Protein sequence: CASSPSRENIQYF. The chain carries TRBV18 and TRBJ2-4, with TRBD1 as a possible D gene (5 bases). This CDR3 has 13 amino acids. V lost 3 bases and J lost 5, with 8 bases in between. Germline lookup yields CDR1 KGHSH and CDR2 LQKENI.

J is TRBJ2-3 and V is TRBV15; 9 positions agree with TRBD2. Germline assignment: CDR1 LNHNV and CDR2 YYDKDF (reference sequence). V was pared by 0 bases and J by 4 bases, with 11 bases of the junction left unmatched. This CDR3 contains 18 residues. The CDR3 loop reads CATSRDPGGGVGPDTQYF. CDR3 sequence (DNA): TGTGCCACCAGCAGAGATCCCGGCGGGGGGGTAGGGCCAGATACGCAGTATTTT.